Listed below are T cell receptor beta chains from one sample, sequenced in a study of control samples from healthy donors and cancer patients. The table came from immunoSEQ multiplex PCR; TCRdb's copy has only in-frame clones and leaves some out. There are 150,000 or so clones in the sample; 75% to 95% occur only once, and approximately 7.2% lies in the top ten. Specimen: blood. These receptors were taken from a man aged 18 to 30 in good health. The CDR3 runs from the conserved cysteine through the conserved F or W. The D gene is left open where the match is weak. Expanded clones get a size class; other rows say once, few or many, or leave the size out.

v_call	d_call	clone_size	j_call	cdr3_aa	cdr3_nt
TRBV6-5	.	.	TRBJ1-1	CASTGQLNTEAFF	TGTGCCAGCACCGGACAGTTGAACACTGAAGCTTTCTTT
TRBV5-1	TRBD1	.	TRBJ2-2	CASSQQGAGTGELFF	TGCGCCAGCAGCCAACAGGGGGCTGGGACCGGGGAGCTGTTTTTT
TRBV5-6	TRBD1	.	TRBJ2-4	CASTGGADIQYF	TGTGCTAGCACAGGGGGCGCGGACATTCAGTACTTC
TRBV30	TRBD1	few	TRBJ1-1	CAWSFRDRSTEAFF	TGTGCCTGGAGCTTCCGGGACAGGAGCACTGAAGCTTTCTTT
TRBV29-1	.	.	TRBJ2-1	CSVWSYNEQFF	TGCAGCGTCTGGTCGTACAATGAGCAGTTCTTC
TRBV7-9	TRBD1	.	TRBJ1-4	CASSRPQGEKLFF	TGTGCCAGCAGCCGACCACAGGGGGAAAAACTGTTTTTT
TRBV6-1	.	.	TRBJ2-5	CASSERGVKTQYF	TGTGCCAGCAGTGAAAGGGGTGTGAAGACCCAGTACTTC
TRBV29-1	.	.	TRBJ2-1	CSVEVVGVGNEQFF	TGCAGCGTTGAAGTTGTAGGGGTGGGCAATGAGCAGTTCTTC
TRBV29-1	.	.	TRBJ1-1	CSVEKNSFEAFF	TGCAGCGTTGAGAAGAACAGCTTTGAAGCTTTCTTT
TRBV4-1	.	.	TRBJ1-2	CASSQTTEPTTGYTF	TGCGCCAGCAGCCAGACAACAGAGCCAACCACTGGCTACACCTTC
TRBV12-3/TRBV12-4	.	once	TRBJ1-2	CASSFGAAGYTF	TGTGCCAGCAGTTTCGGCGCGGCTGGCTACACCTTC
TRBV5-6	.	.	TRBJ1-6	CASSFGSNSPLHF	TGTGCCAGCAGCTTTGGCAGTAATTCACCCCTCCACTTT
TRBV5-4	.	.	TRBJ2-5	CASSIDWQETQYF	TGTGCCAGCAGCATCGACTGGCAAGAGACCCAGTACTTC
TRBV6-5	TRBD1	.	TRBJ2-7	CASRNRGSVYEQYF	TGTGCCAGCAGAAACAGGGGTAGTGTGTACGAGCAGTACTTC
TRBV19	.	.	TRBJ1-1	CAIRTPGHSTEAFF	TGTGCCATAAGGACGCCGGGACACAGCACTGAAGCTTTCTTT
TRBV11-1	TRBD1	.	TRBJ2-5	CASSQDRALETQYF	TGTGCCAGCAGCCAGGACAGGGCTTTGGAGACCCAGTACTTC